This T cell receptor (beta chain) was sequenced during a study of T cells after yellow fever vaccination (dated by TCRdb to the late 2010s). As for the study more broadly: The SMART-Seq v4 Ultra Low Input RNA kit was used to prepare libraries from fractions with low cell numbers. To follow T-cell clones before and after both primary and booster YFV17D yellow fever vaccination, bulk TCR alpha and beta repertoires underwent longitudinal sequencing. Two healthy male donors made up the cohort, one aged 18 to 29 years and the other aged 30 to 40 years. Blood was collected at multiple timepoints before and after primary and secondary immunization, and bulk PBMC replicates and cell subsets were isolated. Here is what the overall study found, with its caveats: Because abundant contaminating clonotypes from the bulk population could be contained in FACS-sorted repertoires, computational filtering was required. Compared with the primary T-cell response, the secondary T-cell response was weaker but faster, peaking on day 5 rather than day 15. A small share of clonotypes occurred in both CD4 and CD8 compartments, likely arising from convergent recombination. Most clones expanded after primary vaccination were re-detected after the booster (approximately 96% of CD4 and around nine tenths of CD8), suggesting broad memory maintenance. The study included only a couple of donors, which limits how far the findings can be generalized.

With respect to this clonotype: Its antigen remains unidentified. No base-level quality is on record; no much larger clone is a single base apart.

TCR cDNA was synthesized by 5'RACE template switching, through which a universal primer site and unique molecular identifiers were introduced. Priming for cDNA synthesis came from both the TCR alpha and TCR beta constant segments. Two PCR steps were used to amplify libraries, with sample barcodes and sequencing adapters being added in the second step. Sequencing of the libraries was done on either Illumina HiSeq 2500 (2x100 bp) or NovaSeq (2x150 bp). Concerning the study's data processing: Reads were demultiplexed and collapsed into UMI consensus sequences with MIGEC, and V(D)J alignment was performed with MiXCR. Vaccine-responding clonotypes were identified with edgeR using replicate PBMC samples, with FDR below 0.01 and a log2 fold change above 5 up to day 15 being required. Bulk clonotypes were assigned CD4 or CD8 identity according to which sequenced CD4 or CD8 repertoire held them at higher abundance. TCRdb reworked the public reads: Q25 trimming with fastp, MiXCR clone assembly, productive beta chains retained. CDR3 protein sequences are deduplicated, and each keeps its most common genes and DNA. What appears here as the V and J calls and clone size reflects TCRdb's work, not the paper's. This sample lists roughly 500,000 distinct CDR3 sequences; about 19% were detected once. The ten largest clones capture roughly an eighth of the sample.

Interpreted using the paper, the treatment or condition label stands for: live attenuated yellow fever vaccine strain. At each blood-draw timepoint, two biological replicates of bulk PBMCs were collected. PBMCs were isolated from peripheral blood using a standard Ficoll-Paque protocol. RNA was extracted with TriZol from bulk PBMCs, CD4 and CD8 fractions, and dextramer-positive and dextramer-negative fractions. Inclusive of the bounding cysteine and phenylalanine, the CDR3 is 15 residues long. Only the CDR3 portion is preserved as DNA: 45 bases, with reading frame beginning at the first base. Via the germline V gene (reference sequence), CDR1 is SEHNR and CDR2 FQNEAQ. V and J lose 2 bases and 0 bases, and a span of 9 bases separates them.

This TCR derives from a man aged 25 to 40 who received the YFV17D yellow fever vaccine. The sample was PBMCs, taken 15 days after the yellow fever booster vaccination. The chain uses TRBV7-9 and TRBJ2-3; the D gene remains uncertain. The nucleotide sequence reads TGTGCCAGCAGCTTATTAAGCGCGAGCACAGATACGCAGTATTTT. Its translation is CASSLLSASTDTQYF.